This note documents a single T cell receptor beta chain sequence. The entry originates in a study of blood T cell repertoires in COVID-19. About the research overall: Acute-phase and convalescent COVID-19 samples originated in the United States, Italy and Spain.

There are 16 residues in the CDR3. V lost 1 base and J lost 0, with 15 bases in between. Germline CDR1 reads GTSNPN; CDR2 reads SVGIG (reference sequence). Using immunoSEQ multiplex PCR, the repertoire was profiled, and TCRdb retains in-frame clones only, with some absent. Counted here are 200,000 to 250,000 clones, 70% to 85% occurring once; the ten biggest clones make up 1.9%. This clonotype was sampled from a woman aged 80 or over with acute or convalescent COVID-19. Input material: peripheral blood. V is TRBV30 and J is TRBJ1-1; D might be TRBD1 (6 bases). CDR3 loop: CAWSGPGGGLNTEAFF. The CDR3 DNA reads TGTGCCTGGAGTGGTCCGGGGGGGGGCCTGAACACTGAAGCTTTCTTT. The full variable domain, rest sourced from reference TRBV30 and TRBJ1-1, is SQTIHQWPATLVQPVGSPLSLECTVEGTSNPNLYWYRQAAGRGLQLLFYSVGIGQISSEVPQNLSASRPQDRQFILSSKKLLLSDSGFYLCAWSGPGGGLNTEAFFGQGTRLTVV.